These 29 T cell receptor beta chains were sequenced from one sample in a study of T cell responses to AZD1222 COVID-19 vaccine. TCRdb's table, derived via immunoSEQ multiplex PCR, lists solely in-frame clones and lacks some. The profile shows 110,000 or so clones, 75% to 95% of them singletons. Specimen: peripheral blood, collected 28 days after the second dose of the MenACWY control vaccine. All receptors come from an adult who received the MenACWY meningococcal vaccine as a control.

The CDR3, as DNA: TGTGCCACCAGCAGAAAACCGGGACAGGGAGGTTCACCCCTCCACTTT. Its protein product is CATSRKPGQGGSPLHF. The chain combines TRBV15 with TRBJ1-6; 9 bases are a match to TRBD1. The CDR3 runs to 16 residues. J lost 9 bases, V lost 2 bases, and 8 bases had no gene match. Germline V gene data show CDR1 as LNHNV and CDR2 as YYDKDF (reference sequence).

CDR3 residues: CASSHMDRENSPLHF. The CDR3 DNA sequence: TGTGCCAGTAGCCACATGGACAGGGAGAATTCACCCCTCCACTTT. This chain connects TRBV19 to TRBJ1-6; 8 bases fit TRBD1. Germline V lookup: CDR1 LNHDA, CDR2 SQIVND (reference sequence). V was pared by 6 bases and J by 7 bases, with 8 bases of the junction left unmatched. This CDR3 has 15 residues.

The chain joins TRBV5-1 to TRBJ2-3, with 7 bases identical to TRBD2. The junction had 8 bases not matched to a gene; V was cut back by 4 bases and J by 3 bases. The CDR3 covers 15 residues. The germline V gene has CDR1 SGHRS and CDR2 YFSETQ. The CDR3 DNA sequence: TGCGCCAGCAGCGGACGGGGGGTAGAGACAGATACGCAGTATTTT. This sequence encodes CASSGRGVETDTQYF.

The chain combines TRBV12-3 or TRBV12-4 with TRBJ1-4, with unresolved D. The CDR3 is 13 residues long. Trimming shortened V by 3 bases and J by 8 bases, and 10 bases separated the two germline ends. The CDR3 spells CASSFSASEKLFF. CDR3 DNA sequence: TGTGCCAGCAGTTTTTCGGCTAGCGAAAAACTGTTTTTT.

The chain joins TRBV11-1 to TRBJ2-1; TRBD2 aligns across 11 bases. The CDR3 length is 18 residues. CDR1 and CDR2 (germline): SGHAT, FQDESV (reference sequence). Trimming took 0 bases from V and 7 from J; bases not matched to a gene: 11. This CDR3 reads CASSLASSGGPGRNEQFF. The CDR3 DNA follows: TGTGCCAGCAGCTTAGCGTCTAGCGGGGGGCCCGGAAGAAATGAGCAGTTCTTC.

The chain employs TRBV6-1 and TRBJ2-7; 9 positions match TRBD1. The CDR3 extends over 15 amino acids. Germline loops: CDR1 MNHNS, CDR2 SASEGT. The V gene end was trimmed by 1 base and the J gene end by 2 bases; junction bases not matched to a gene: 3. Written as DNA, the CDR3 is TGTGCCAGCAGTGAAGACAGGGGGCCGGCCTACGAGCAGTACTTC. Translation gives CASSEDRGPAYEQYF.

This chain links TRBV6-4 with TRBJ2-3; no clear D. CDR1 is MRHNA, CDR2 SNTAGT, per germline. Trimming left V 2 bases short and J 5 bases short, with 8 bases between. The length of the CDR3 is 13 residues. This CDR3 reads CASSDEPRDTQYF. CDR3 coding DNA: TGTGCCAGCAGTGACGAGCCGAGAGATACGCAGTATTTT.

The V and J genes are TRBV9 and TRBJ2-1, with 13 bases that match TRBD2. The V gene end was trimmed by 4 bases and the J gene end by 4 bases; junction bases not matched to a gene: 2. The CDR3 extends over 15 amino acids. From germline, CDR1 is SGDLS and CDR2 YYNGEE. This CDR3 reads CASSKLAGGYNEQFF. The CDR3 nucleotides are TGTGCCAGCAGCAAACTAGCGGGGGGGTACAATGAGCAGTTCTTC.

The chain has TRBV24-1 and TRBJ1-2; tentatively, D is TRBD1 (5 bases). The CDR3 sequence is 14 residues long. The V and J ends lost 9 bases and 4 bases respectively, with 17 bases between them. Germline V gene sequence: CDR1 KGHDR, CDR2 SFDVKD. CDR3 in amino acids: CATPLRGFCYGYTF. In DNA form, the CDR3 reads TGTGCCACCCCCCTTAGGGGTTTCTGCTATGGCTACACCTTC.

This sequence joins TRBV28 and TRBJ1-6; the D is unclear. This CDR3 region has 14 residues. V lost 2 bases and J lost 5, with 7 bases in between. In germline, CDR1 is MDHEN, CDR2 SYDVKM. CDR3 residues: CASSLRADNSPLHF. The CDR3 DNA is TGTGCCAGCAGTTTACGGGCGGATAATTCACCCCTCCACTTT.

The sample holds one count of this clone. This chain connects TRBV4-1 to TRBJ2-1; no reliable D call. The CDR3 consists of 17 residues. V was cut by 3 bases and J by 7 bases, with 22 bases left in between. CDR1 MGHRA and CDR2 YSYEKL come from the germline V gene. The CDR3 loop reads CASSHPVVGWVKNEQFF. The CDR3 coding sequence is TGCGCCAGCAGCCACCCTGTGGTGGGATGGGTAAAAAATGAGCAGTTCTTC.

This clone was observed once. The chain carries TRBV2 and TRBJ2-3; 8 bases map to TRBD2. Germline values: CDR1 SNHLY, CDR2 FYNNEI. The V segment lost 6 bases and the J segment 6 bases; nucleotides outside the gene matches: 8. This CDR3 has 14 amino acids. The CDR3 sequence is CASSRSGGFDTQYF. CDR3 in DNA: TGTGCCAGCAGCCGAAGCGGGGGTTTTGATACGCAGTATTTT.

The chain links TRBV7-9 to TRBJ2-1, with D hard to call. In germline, CDR1 is SEHNR, CDR2 FQNEAQ (reference sequence). The CDR3 is made up of 14 amino acids. V was cut by 1 base and J by 1 base, with 5 bases left in between. In DNA, the CDR3 is TGTGCCAGCAGCTTAGTACCATCCTACAATGAGCAGTTCTTC. As protein: CASSLVPSYNEQFF.

V and J are TRBV18 and TRBJ2-7; tentatively, D is TRBD1 (6 bases). Germline V lookup: CDR1 KGHSH, CDR2 LQKENI. Trimming left V 4 bases short and J 6 bases short, with 16 bases between. The CDR3 has 14 residues. The CDR3 loop reads CASSLGQTTSEQYF. The CDR3 nucleotides are TGTGCCAGCTCACTGGGACAAACCACTAGCGAGCAGTACTTC. Together with reference TRBV18 and TRBJ2-7, the CDR3 gives the full variable domain: NAGVMQNPRHLVRRRGQEARLRCSPMKGHSHVYWYRQLPEEGLKFMVYLQKENIIDESGMPKERFSAEFPKEGPSILRIQQVVRGDSAAYFCASSLGQTTSEQYFGPGTRLTVT.

This clone was counted ten times or more. The CDR3 DNA reads as TGTGCCAGCAGTCCCGGGACTAGCGGAACAAGTCTCTCCTACGAGCAGTACTTC. Amino acid sequence: CASSPGTSGTSLSYEQYF. This rearrangement joins TRBV28 to TRBJ2-7, with 11 bases identical to TRBD2. The length of the CDR3 is 18 residues. J gave up 0 bases and V 5 bases, and 12 bases lay outside the gene matches. Germline assignment: CDR1 MDHEN and CDR2 SYDVKM.

V and J are TRBV5-4 and TRBJ2-5; D is undetermined. V was clipped by 4 bases and J by 3 bases, with 10 bases between them. Germline loops: CDR1 SGHNT, CDR2 YYREEE (reference sequence). The CDR3 is 13 residues long. The CDR3 nucleotides read TGTGCCAGCAGCAGGTTCGAGGAAGAGACCCAGTACTTC. As protein: CASSRFEEETQYF.

The chain uses TRBV7-9 and TRBJ1-2; D unresolved. The CDR3 length is 15 residues. Germline CDR1 and CDR2: SEHNR and FQNEAQ (reference sequence). The germline V and J ends were trimmed by 3 bases and 2 bases, with 13 bases remaining between them. The CDR3 reads CASSFTEWANYGYTF. The CDR3 coding sequence is TGTGCCAGCAGCTTTACCGAATGGGCAAACTATGGCTACACCTTC.

The V gene is TRBV5-4, the J gene TRBJ2-7; maybe TRBD1 (5 bases). The CDR3 is made up of 13 amino acids. Germline loops: CDR1 SGHNT, CDR2 YYREEE (reference sequence). Trimming shortened V by 4 bases and J by 6 bases, and 14 bases separated the two germline ends. The CDR3 coding sequence is TGTGCCAGCAGCGTGGAACCAGGGTCCGAGCAGTACTTC. Protein: CASSVEPGSEQYF.

The genes are TRBV7-2 and TRBJ2-3, with D tentatively TRBD2 (6 bases). V lost 0 bases and J lost 4, with 17 bases in between. Germline-derived CDR1 and CDR2 are SGHTA and FQGNSA. The CDR3 spans 17 residues. This CDR3 is CASSLAGGRSQSDTQYF. The CDR3 region has the DNA TGTGCCAGCAGCTTAGCGGGGGGTCGAAGTCAGTCAGATACGCAGTATTTT. The full variable domain, completed using reference TRBV7-2 and TRBJ2-3, is GAGVSQSPSNKVTEKGKDVELRCDPISGHTALYWYRQSLGQGLEFLIYFQGNSAPDKSGLPSDRFSAERTGGSVSTLTIQRTQQEDSAVYLCASSLAGGRSQSDTQYFGPGTRLTVL.

This clone was counted a few times. The chain uses TRBV19 and TRBJ2-4; D gene uncertain. Looked up from germline, CDR1 is LNHDA and CDR2 is SQIVND (reference sequence). V gave up 3 bases and J gave up 2 bases, with 11 bases separating them. CDR3 length: 15 residues. The CDR3 region has the DNA TGTGCCAGTAGTATTCCAACAGCCTCCAAAAACATTCAGTACTTC. Translated, it gives CASSIPTASKNIQYF.

The V gene is TRBV10-3, the J gene TRBJ1-1, with D hard to call. Germline CDR1 is ENHRY and CDR2 is SYGVKD. Between the trimmed V and J ends, which lost 9 bases and 0 bases, there was a span of 11 bases. The CDR3 has 13 amino acids. CDR3 nucleotide sequence: TGTGCCATTTCGGAGGACCTGAACACTGAAGCTTTCTTT. This gives the protein CAISEDLNTEAFF.

V is TRBV7-9 and J is TRBJ1-1; TRBD1 agrees at 8 bases. This CDR3 has 15 amino acids. With 5 bases clipped from V and 1 base from J, the junction kept 6 bases outside the gene matches. Looked up from germline, CDR1 is SEHNR and CDR2 is FQNEAQ (reference sequence). The CDR3 DNA reads as TGTGCCAGCAGCCTAGGACAGGGAGAGAACACTGAAGCTTTCTTT. Its translation is CASSLGQGENTEAFF.

The chain uses TRBV27 and TRBJ2-3; 13 bases match TRBD2. J lost 0 bases, V lost 2 bases, and 8 bases had no gene match. Germline-derived CDR1 and CDR2 are MNHEY and SMNVEV (reference sequence). This CDR3 region has 19 residues. CDR3 residues: CASSLKWGLAGLSTDTQYF. CDR3 DNA: TGTGCCAGCAGTTTAAAGTGGGGACTAGCGGGGCTCAGCACAGATACGCAGTATTTT.

This chain connects TRBV5-1 to TRBJ2-1; D not certain. V was clipped by 0 bases and J by 9 bases, with 16 bases between them. Germline CDR1 reads SGHRS; CDR2 reads YFSETQ. This CDR3 region has 15 residues. This CDR3 reads CASSLGIGVTGEQFF. In nucleotides, the CDR3 is TGCGCCAGCAGCTTGGGAATTGGGGTCACGGGTGAGCAGTTCTTC.

The V gene is TRBV12-3 or TRBV12-4, the J gene TRBJ2-1; TRBD1 might be the D (5 bases). The CDR3 loop spans 13 amino acids. V was trimmed by 5 bases and J by 4 bases, leaving 9 bases between them. The CDR3: CASSPKGYNEQFF. The CDR3 DNA reads as TGTGCCAGCAGTCCCAAGGGGTACAATGAGCAGTTCTTC.

The genes are TRBV5-4 and TRBJ2-5; tentatively, D is TRBD1 or TRBD2 (5 bases each). The V end was cut by 4 bases, the J end by 2 bases, with 12 bases between. This CDR3 has 14 amino acids. Germline V gives CDR1 SGHNT, CDR2 YYREEE (reference sequence). CDR3 sequence: CASSTGTVQETQYF. CDR3 sequence (DNA): TGTGCCAGCAGCACTGGGACGGTACAAGAGACCCAGTACTTC. Drawing the rest from reference TRBV5-4 and TRBJ2-5, the complete variable domain is ETGVTQSPTHLIKTRGQQVTLRCSSQSGHNTVSWYQQALGQGPQFIFQYYREEENGRGNFPPRFSGLQFPNYSSELNVNALELDDSALYLCASSTGTVQETQYFGPGTRLLVL.

This clone was seen more than once but under ten times. V and J are TRBV28 and TRBJ2-7, with D perhaps TRBD1 or TRBD2 (6 bases each). The CDR3 has 15 amino acids. Trimming stripped 4 bases from V and 4 bases from J, with 17 bases between. CDR1 and CDR2 from the germline V gene are MDHEN and SYDVKM. CDR3 DNA sequence: TGTGCCAGCAGTTCTTTCGACGGGGGCTCATACGAGCAGTACGTC. Translation: CASSSFDGGSYEQYV.

The rearrangement joins TRBV11-2 to TRBJ2-5; a possible D gene is TRBD2 (5 bases). The germline V and J ends were trimmed by 5 bases and 0 bases, with 16 bases remaining between them. Looked up from germline, CDR1 is SGHAT and CDR2 is FQNNGV. The CDR3 sequence is 16 residues long. The CDR3 spells CASSRGSGLNQETQYF. CDR3 nucleotides: TGTGCCAGCAGCCGAGGGAGCGGCCTGAACCAAGAGACCCAGTACTTC.

The chain recombines TRBV18 with TRBJ1-5, with 8 positions matching TRBD1. Germline-derived CDR1 and CDR2 are KGHSH and LQKENI. The CDR3 is made up of 16 amino acids. With V trimmed by 3 bases and J by 2 bases, 6 bases remained unmatched. The CDR3 nucleotides are TGTGCCAGCTCACCTGCGACAGGGGCAGGCAATCAGCCCCAGCATTTT. It specifies CASSPATGAGNQPQHF.